This T cell receptor (beta chain) appears in the sequencing data of a study of memory CD4+ T cells and cytomegalovirus serostatus. Study as a whole: Donors were healthy Belgian adults, several CMV seropositive and roughly 25 seronegative. General study findings and limits: About two fifths of the roughly 150 known CMV-associated TCRbeta sequences appeared in CD4+ memory.

This CDR3 has 14 amino acids. V dropped 6 bases and J dropped 5; count of bases not matched to a gene: 9. Germline assignment: CDR1 SNHLY and CDR2 FYNNEI. The sort gate was single viable CD3+CD4+CD8-CD45RO+ cells for memory CD4+ T cells. Serostatus was set by detecting CMV pp150, pp28, p38, p52 IgG. Sequenced by immunoSEQ multiplex PCR; TCRdb stores in-frame clones only, minus some. Of tens of thousands of clones listed, 70% to 80% were seen once; the top ten hold 0.75% to 0.85%. This clone was seen a few times. Its antigen is still unknown. J is TRBJ1-2 and V is TRBV2; 7 bases agree with TRBD1. The sequencing sample was made of memory CD4+ T cells from blood. The sequence was collected from an adult in good health and CMV-seronegative. The chain's CDR3 is CASSSSGTEYGYTF. The CDR3 DNA follows: TGTGCCAGCAGCTCGTCCGGGACAGAATATGGCTACACCTTC.